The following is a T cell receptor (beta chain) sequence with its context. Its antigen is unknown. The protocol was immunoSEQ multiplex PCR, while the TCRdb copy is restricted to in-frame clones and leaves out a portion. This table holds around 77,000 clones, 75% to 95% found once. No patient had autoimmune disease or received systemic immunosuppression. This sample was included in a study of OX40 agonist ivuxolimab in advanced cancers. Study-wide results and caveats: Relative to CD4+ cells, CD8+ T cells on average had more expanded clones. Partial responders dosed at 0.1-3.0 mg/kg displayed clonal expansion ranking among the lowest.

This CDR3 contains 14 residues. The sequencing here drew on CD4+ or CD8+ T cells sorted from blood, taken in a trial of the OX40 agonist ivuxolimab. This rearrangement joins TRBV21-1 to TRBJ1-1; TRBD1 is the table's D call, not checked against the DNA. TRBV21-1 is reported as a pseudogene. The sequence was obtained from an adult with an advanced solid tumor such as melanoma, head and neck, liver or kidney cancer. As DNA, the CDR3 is TGTGCCAGCAGGGGGGACAGGGGGCGAAGAACGGCTTTCTTT. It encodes CASRGDRGRRTAFF.